This TCR beta chain emerged from a study of Ad26.COV2.S vaccination and SARS-CoV-2 variants. The data were produced by immunoSEQ multiplex PCR, yet TCRdb's version contains in-frame clones alone and is incomplete. In the table there are 300,000 to 350,000 clones, roughly nine tenths of which are singletons. Treatment here: about 20 received Ad26.COV2.S at low or high dose, single or two shots; several received placebo; per-sample allocation not given. Samples came from day 63 after the first vaccine or placebo injection. The CDR3 runs to 18 residues. V lost 5 bases, J lost 2 bases, and 18 bases stayed unmatched. Germline values: CDR1 MNHNY, CDR2 SVGAGI (reference sequence).

The chain has TRBV6-6 and TRBJ2-7, with 7 bases fitting TRBD2. The sequence came from a person aged 18-65 years who received the Ad26.COV2.S COVID-19 vaccine or a placebo. Sequences were derived from peripheral blood, sampled in a trial of Ad26.COV2.S vaccine versus placebo. CDR3 nucleotides: TGTGCCAGCAGTCCCCGCGGGGGTTCCGGACGCCAAGCCTACGAGCAGTACTTC. Its translation is CASSPRGGSGRQAYEQYF.